The 20 T cell receptor beta chains below all came from one sample that was sequenced in a study of T cells in Graves' hyperthyroidism and ophthalmopathy. Amplified regions were TCR beta CDR3 sequences from RNA transcripts. HTBI primers drove first-round RT-PCR of the TCR CDR3. MiXCR was run by TCRdb on the multiplex PCR reads, yielding one entry per CDR3 protein. The sample has 450,000 to 700,000 distinct CDR3 sequences; 35% to 55% are singletons. Source material: peripheral blood or thyroid tissue (not recorded which). These receptors were obtained from a woman between 18 and 29 years old with Graves' hyperthyroidism.

This clonotype was detected a few times. The chain employs TRBV6-6 and TRBJ2-2; 11 bases align to TRBD2. The trim removed 4 bases at V and 4 bases at J, leaving 5 bases unmatched. Germline V gene lookup returns CDR1 MNHNY and CDR2 SVGAGI (reference sequence). The CDR3 sequence is 16 residues long. The CDR3 loop reads CASSLIAGGPTGELFF. The CDR3 nucleotides read TGTGCCAGCAGTTTAATAGCGGGAGGGCCCACCGGGGAGCTGTTTTTT.

This clonotype was found a few times. The chain couples TRBV12-3 or TRBV12-4 to TRBJ2-5, with D possibly being TRBD1 or TRBD2 (5 bases each). The CDR3 spans 16 residues. V was cut by 6 bases and J by 5 bases, with 22 bases left in between. The CDR3 here is CASSPMGGSRDETQYF. For the CDR3, the DNA is TGTGCCAGCAGCCCCATGGGCGGGTCCAGGGATGAGACCCAGTACTTC.

This clonotype has only one observation. The chain links TRBV20-1 to TRBJ2-1, with D perhaps TRBD1 (8 bases). CDR1 is DFQATT, CDR2 SNEGSKA, per germline (reference sequence). V dropped 6 bases and J dropped 9 bases, with 18 bases sitting between them. The CDR3 spans 13 residues. In nucleotides, the CDR3 is TGCAGTGCAACCATACAGGGGGAGGGTGAGCAGTTCTTC. It encodes CSATIQGEGEQFF.

This chain connects TRBV11-2 to TRBJ2-6; D is undetermined. V gave up 1 base and J gave up 4 bases, with 5 bases separating them. The CDR3 has 14 amino acids. Germline CDR1 reads SGHAT; CDR2 reads FQNNGV. The CDR3 sequence is CASSLAAGANVLTF. The CDR3 DNA reads as TGTGCCAGCAGCTTAGCGGCCGGGGCCAACGTCCTGACTTTC.

This clonotype was recorded a few times. This chain joins TRBV5-8 and TRBJ1-1; maybe TRBD1 (5 bases). The CDR3 length is 14 residues. Trimming shortened V by 6 bases and J by 1 base, and 13 bases separated the two germline ends. Germline CDR1 and CDR2: SGHTS and YDEGEE. The CDR3 reads CASNGRVANTEAFF. CDR3 DNA: TGTGCCAGCAACGGCAGGGTGGCGAACACTGAAGCTTTCTTT.

This clonotype was counted only a few times. This may come from a read error, since a much larger clone is one base off. V gene TRBV19 combines with J gene TRBJ1-1; D perhaps matches TRBD1 (5 bases). The CDR3 has 15 amino acids. Germline-derived CDR1 and CDR2 are LNHDA and SQIVND (reference sequence). CDR3 nucleotide sequence: TGTGCCAGTAGCCACGGGACTAGGAGAGGGACTGAAGCTTCCTTT. Its protein is CASSHGTRRGTEASF.

This clonotype has ten or more counts. The rearrangement links TRBV6-1 to TRBJ1-1; TRBD1 is a possible D gene (6 bases). Trimming shortened V by 4 bases and J by 3 bases, and 12 bases separated the two germline ends. CDR1 and CDR2 (germline): MNHNS, SASEGT. This CDR3 contains 14 residues. This CDR3 is CASSGQTGHTEAFF. CDR3 bases: TGTGCCAGCAGTGGCCAGACAGGCCACACTGAAGCTTTCTTT.

This clonotype came up many times. The chain combines TRBV6-1 with TRBJ2-5, with 7 nucleotides matching TRBD2. With V trimmed by 3 bases and J by 4 bases, 8 bases remained unmatched. Germline V gene data show CDR1 as MNHNS and CDR2 as SASEGT. The CDR3 is made up of 15 amino acids. The CDR3 DNA reads TGTGCCAGCAGTGAGTCTAGCGGATTAGGAGAGACCCAGTACTTC. Its translation: CASSESSGLGETQYF.

Turning to this clonotype: This likely comes from a read error, as the CDR3 has no conserved phenylalanine or tryptophan at its end. The limits of the CDR3 on the DNA are not certain, so only TCRdb's listed CDR3 is given. This chain links TRBV7-3 with TRBJ2-7; TRBD2, the table's D call, was not compared with the DNA. With termini counted, the CDR3 has 9 amino acids. Germline CDR1 reads SGHTA; CDR2 reads FQGTGA. The CDR3 here is CASSFSATS.

At least ten counts were recorded for this clonotype. The chain joins TRBV6-1 to TRBJ1-5; D is undetermined. CDR3 length: 15 amino acids. V was shortened by 1 base and J by 2 bases, with 9 bases between the two germline ends. Germline CDR1 and CDR2: MNHNS and SASEGT. CDR3 in amino acids: CASSEGWTGNQPQHF. The CDR3 DNA sequence: TGTGCCAGCAGTGAAGGGTGGACCGGCAATCAGCCCCAGCATTTT.

This rearrangement joins TRBV24-1 to TRBJ2-2; no clear D. The V end lost 6 bases, the J end lost 7 bases, and 11 bases lay between the germline ends. This CDR3 contains 13 residues. Per the germline V gene, CDR1 is KGHDR and CDR2 is SFDVKD. CDR3 amino acids: CATSRTQHGELFF. The CDR3 region has the DNA TGTGCCACCAGTCGCACACAGCACGGGGAGCTGTTTTTT.

This clonotype showed up many times. The gene calls are TRBV5-1 and TRBJ2-7, with 8 bases that match TRBD2. The V and J ends lost 1 base and 6 bases, in that order; junction bases with no gene match: 6. Germline V lookup: CDR1 SGHRS, CDR2 YFSETQ. The CDR3 loop spans 14 amino acids. The chain's CDR3 is CASSLTSGTVEQYF. The CDR3 DNA reads TGCGCCAGCAGCTTGACTAGCGGAACTGTCGAGCAGTACTTC.

This chain uses TRBV20-1 with TRBJ1-5; weak D call: TRBD1 (6 bases). Between the trimmed V and J ends, which lost 1 base and 7 bases, there was a span of 32 bases. Per the germline V gene, CDR1 is DFQATT and CDR2 is SNEGSKA (reference sequence). The CDR3 spans 20 residues. The CDR3 nucleotides are TGCAGTGCTAGAGCCCCCCCTACTAGCGGGAGGGCCGGGGGCGAGCAGCCCCAGCATTTT. It specifies CSARAPPTSGRAGGEQPQHF.

This sequence joins TRBV6-1 and TRBJ1-1; tentative D call: TRBD1 (6 bases). The CDR3 runs to 14 residues. The V end lost 3 bases, the J end lost 2 bases, and 10 bases lay between the germline ends. Germline CDR1 reads MNHNS; CDR2 reads SASEGT. The CDR3 DNA follows: TGTGCCAGCAGTGACAGGGGTCGTAACACTGAAGCTTTCTTT. This encodes CASSDRGRNTEAFF.

Points on this clonotype: This CDR3 is missing its conserved last phenylalanine or tryptophan, likely due to a read error. No DNA is shown, since the ends of the CDR3 on it are uncertain; the CDR3 is the one TCRdb lists. The rearrangement joins TRBV20-1 to TRBJ2-2; TRBD2 is the table's D call, not checked against the DNA. The CDR3 spans 16 residues, counting both ends. Germline assignment: CDR1 DFQATT and CDR2 SNEGSKA (reference sequence). The CDR3 is CSARDRSGANTGELLL.

This clonotype was observed at least ten times. Written as DNA, the CDR3 is TGTGCCATCAGTGTTAGGCCGCGGGAGACCCAGTACTTC. Translating it yields CAISVRPRETQYF. V and J are TRBV10-3 and TRBJ2-5; D not resolved. The CDR3 runs to 13 residues. The V end was cut by 4 bases, the J end by 5 bases, with 11 bases between. Germline assignment: CDR1 ENHRY and CDR2 SYGVKD.

This clonotype was counted ten times or more. CDR3 bases: TGTGCCAGCAGTTACGAAAGGAATCAGCCCCAGCATTTT. Amino acids: CASSYERNQPQHF. V gene TRBV6-5 combines with J gene TRBJ1-5, with no clear D. Trimming shortened V by 2 bases and J by 4 bases, and 6 bases separated the two germline ends. This CDR3 spans 13 amino acids. Germline CDR1 and CDR2: MNHEY and SVGAGI.

Ten or more counts support this clonotype. This chain connects TRBV18 to TRBJ1-2, with unresolved D. Germline lookup yields CDR1 KGHSH and CDR2 LQKENI. This CDR3 has 13 residues. With 8 bases removed from V and 2 bases from J, the gap between germline ends came to 12 bases. The CDR3 DNA reads as TGTGCCAGCAGTGAGGGCAGGAACTATGGCTACACCTTC. Protein: CASSEGRNYGYTF.

This chain uses TRBV5-1 with TRBJ2-7; D uncertain. V was cut by 4 bases and J by 0 bases, with 17 bases left in between. The CDR3 extends over 16 amino acids. Germline CDR1 is SGHRS and CDR2 is YFSETQ. In DNA form, the CDR3 reads TGCGCCAGCAGCGTGGTTACACCCCCGAGCTCCTACGAGCAGTACTTC. This codes for CASSVVTPPSSYEQYF.

The sample holds many counts of this clonotype. The chain has TRBV7-2 and TRBJ2-7, with D possibly being TRBD1 (5 bases). V lost 0 bases to trimming and J lost 3 bases, with 9 bases between them. Looked up from germline, CDR1 is SGHTA and CDR2 is FQGNSA. The CDR3 is 14 amino acids. CDR3 sequence: CASSLAAGIYEQYF. The CDR3 nucleotides are TGTGCCAGCAGCTTAGCGGCAGGGATCTACGAGCAGTACTTC.